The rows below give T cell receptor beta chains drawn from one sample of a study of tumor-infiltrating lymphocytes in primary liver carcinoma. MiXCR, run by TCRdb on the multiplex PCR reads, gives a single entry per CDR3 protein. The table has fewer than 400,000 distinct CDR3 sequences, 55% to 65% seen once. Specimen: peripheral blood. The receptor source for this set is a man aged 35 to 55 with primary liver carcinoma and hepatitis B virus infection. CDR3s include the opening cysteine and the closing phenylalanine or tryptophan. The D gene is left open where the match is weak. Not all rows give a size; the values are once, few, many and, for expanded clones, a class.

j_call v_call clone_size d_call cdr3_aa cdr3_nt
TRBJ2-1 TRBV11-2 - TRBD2 CDSSIAGLYNEQFF TGTGACAGTAGCATAGCGGGCCTATACAATGAGCAGTTCTTC
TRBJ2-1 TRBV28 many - CASSLGRSSYNEQFF TGTGCCAGCAGCTTAGGTCGGAGCTCCTACAATGAGCAGTTCTTC
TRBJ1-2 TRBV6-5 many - CASSRSGYGYTF TGTGCCAGCAGTCGCAGTGGGTACGGCTACACCTTC
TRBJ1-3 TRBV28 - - CASRYPGPDPGNTIYF TGTGCCAGCAGGTACCCGGGACCGGATCCTGGAAACACCATATATTTT
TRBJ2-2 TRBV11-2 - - CASRSLGGELFF TGTGCCAGCAGATCCCTAGGAGGGGAGCTGTTTTTT
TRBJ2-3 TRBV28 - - CASSPMVLASTDTQWF TGTGCCAGCAGCCCAATGGTCCTAGCTAGCACAGATACGCAGTGGTTT
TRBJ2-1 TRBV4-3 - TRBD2 CASGQERSGGYTEQFF TGCGCCAGCGGCCAAGAACGGAGCGGGGGTTACACTGAGCAGTTCTTC
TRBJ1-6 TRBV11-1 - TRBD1 CASGRDRVNSSLHF TGTGCCAGCGGCCGGGACAGGGTAAATTCATCCCTCCACTTT
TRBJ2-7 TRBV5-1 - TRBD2 CASKAGTSGYEQYF TGCGCCAGCAAGGCCGGGACTAGCGGTTACGAACAGTACTTC
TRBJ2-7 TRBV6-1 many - CASSESVWRYEQYF TGTGCCAGCAGTGAATCTGTCTGGCGCTACGAGCAGTACTTC
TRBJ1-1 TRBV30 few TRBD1 CAWYRDSLLNTEAFF TGTGCCTGGTATCGGGACAGCCTCCTGAACACTGAAGCTTTCTTT
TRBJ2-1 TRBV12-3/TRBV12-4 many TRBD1 CASSPPGTGYNEQFF TGTGCCAGCAGTCCCCCCGGGACAGGATACAATGAGCAGTTCTTC
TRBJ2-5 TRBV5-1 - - CASGGTGAQETQYF TGCGCCAGCGGAGGGACGGGGGCCCAAGAGACCCAGTACTTC
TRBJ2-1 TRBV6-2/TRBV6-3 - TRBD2 CASSPPVGSSGSGGEQFF TGTGCCAGCAGTCCCCCGGTCGGTTCTAGCGGGAGTGGTGGTGAGCAGTTCTTC
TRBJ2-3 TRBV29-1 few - CSVASDSNTDTQYF TGCAGCGTTGCTAGCGACAGTAACACAGATACGCAGTATTTT
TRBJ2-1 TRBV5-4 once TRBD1 CVNSLDRADEQFF TGTGTCAACAGCTTGGACAGGGCGGATGAGCAGTTCTTC
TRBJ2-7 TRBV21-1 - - CASSTGKRTYEQYF TGTGCCAGCAGCACCGGGAAAAGGACCTACGAGCAGTACTTC
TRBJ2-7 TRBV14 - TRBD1 CASSLTGQAAYEQYF TGTGCCAGCAGCCTTACCGGACAGGCGGCCTACGAGCAGTACTTC
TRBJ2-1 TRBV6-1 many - CASSEERGIEQFF TGTGCCAGCAGTGAAGAGAGGGGCATTGAGCAGTTCTTC
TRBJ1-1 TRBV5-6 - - CASSLWGEGIEAFF TGTGCCAGTAGCCTTTGGGGGGAAGGCATTGAAGCTTTCTTT
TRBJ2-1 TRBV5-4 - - CASSSPPGRTYNEQFF TGTGCCAGCAGCTCTCCCCCAGGGCGGACCTACAATGAGCAGTTCTTC
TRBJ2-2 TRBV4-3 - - CASSQDSISARLYTGELFF TGCGCCAGCAGCCAAGATTCGATCTCGGCGAGGTTATACACCGGGGAGCTGTTTTTT
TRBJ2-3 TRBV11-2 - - CASSLGGRRTDAQYF TGTGCCAGCAGCTTAGGGGGGAGACGCACAGATGCGCAGTATTTT
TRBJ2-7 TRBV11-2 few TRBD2 CASSLYPTSLAGVNNEQYF TGTGCCAGCAGCTTGTATCCGACCAGCCTAGCGGGGGTAAACAATGAGCAGTACTTC
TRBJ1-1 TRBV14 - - CASSQDRGGLGHTEAFF TGTGCCAGCAGCCAAGATAGAGGCGGGCTCGGCCACACTGAAGCTTTCTTT
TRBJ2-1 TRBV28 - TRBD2 CASSPHLAGGPDEQFF TGTGCCAGCAGCCCCCACCTAGCGGGAGGGCCCGATGAGCAGTTCTTC
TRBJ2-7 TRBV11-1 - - CASSLGETVSYEQYF TGTGCCAGCAGCTTAGGAGAGACGGTCTCCTACGAGCAGTACTTC
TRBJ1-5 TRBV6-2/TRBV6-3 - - CASSTWPEGNQPQHF TGTGCCAGCAGTACTTGGCCGGAAGGCAATCAGCCCCAGCATTTC
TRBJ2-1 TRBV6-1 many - CASSEATVLAGWDEQFF TGTGCCAGCAGTGAAGCGACGGTCCTGGCGGGATGGGATGAGCAGTTCTTC
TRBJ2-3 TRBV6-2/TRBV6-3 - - CARSYPWGPRPTDTQYF TGTGCCAGAAGCTACCCTTGGGGACCGCGCCCGACAGATACGCAGTATTTT
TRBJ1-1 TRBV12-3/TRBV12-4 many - CASSFRTPDTEAFF TGTGCCAGCAGTTTCCGCACCCCGGACACTGAAGCTTTCTTT
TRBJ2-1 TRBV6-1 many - CASTTNGLHNEQFF TGTGCCAGCACCACAAACGGGCTCCACAATGAGCAGTTCTTC
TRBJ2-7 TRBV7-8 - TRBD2 CASRAKTSGPYEQYF TGTGCCAGCCGCGCCAAGACTAGCGGCCCCTACGAGCAATACTTC
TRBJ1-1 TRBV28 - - CASSLRETETFF TGTGCCAGCAGTTTGAGGGAAACTGAAACTTTCTTT
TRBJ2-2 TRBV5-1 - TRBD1 CASSLLGDSGTGELFF TGCGCCAGCAGCTTGTTAGGGGACAGTGGCACCGGGGAGTTGTTTTTT
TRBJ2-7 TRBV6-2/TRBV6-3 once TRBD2 CASSPDSGRSYYEQYF TGTGCCAGCAGCCCAGACAGCGGGAGGTCTTACTACGAACAGTACTTC
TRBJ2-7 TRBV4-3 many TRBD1 CASSQQTGWNEQYF TGCGCCAGCAGCCAACAGACAGGGTGGAACGAGCAGTACTTC
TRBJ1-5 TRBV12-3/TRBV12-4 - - CASSLGRCRDNQPQHF TGTGCCAGCAGTTTAGGCCGGTGCAGGGATAATCAGCCCCAGCATTTT
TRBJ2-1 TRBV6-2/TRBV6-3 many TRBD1 CASSLSPGQGSNEQFF TGTGCCAGCAGCCTGAGCCCGGGACAGGGTTCGAATGAGCAGTTCTTC
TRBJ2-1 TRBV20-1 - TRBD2 CSARDSSGFIAGYNEQFF TGCAGTGCTAGAGATAGTTCCGGCTTCATAGCGGGCTACAATGAGCAGTTCTTC
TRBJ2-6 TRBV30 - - CAGRVSGANVLTF TGTGCCGGCCGGGTCTCTGGGGCCAACGTCTTGACTTTC